Each of the 23 T cell receptor beta chains below was sequenced from the same sample in a study of OX40 agonist ivuxolimab in advanced cancers. Method: immunoSEQ multiplex PCR; TCRdb's copy keeps in-frame clones and lacks some. This sample has some 96,000 clones, with approximately 89% found just once. The sample in question was CD4+ or CD8+ T cells sorted from blood, obtained in a trial of the OX40 agonist ivuxolimab. The receptors were sampled from an adult with an advanced solid tumor such as melanoma, head and neck, liver or kidney cancer.

This chain uses TRBV6-1 with TRBJ2-1; the D is unclear. V was trimmed by 11 bases and J by 5 bases, leaving 16 bases between them. Germline loops: CDR1 MNHNS, CDR2 SASEGT. This CDR3 has 13 amino acids. CDR3 protein: CASKGLAHNEQFF. The CDR3 bases are TGTGCCTCAAAAGGCTTGGCCCACAATGAGCAGTTCTTC.

The table lists this clone with a few counts. The chain has TRBV7-8 and TRBJ2-3, with 7 bases identical to TRBD2. The J segment lost 1 base and the V segment lost 5 bases, leaving 12 bases of the junction unmatched. Germline V gene lookup returns CDR1 SGHVS and CDR2 FQNEAQ. The CDR3 runs 17 residues. The CDR3, as DNA: TGTGCCAGCAGCAATCTGCCGGCGGGAGCGGGCACAGATACGCAGTATTTT. Protein: CASSNLPAGAGTDTQYF.

DNA of the CDR3: TGTGCCAGCAGCCCCAAGGGGCTTGGGTATGGCTACACCTTC. Translated: CASSPKGLGYGYTF. This sequence joins TRBV5-6 and TRBJ1-2, with a weak D call TRBD1 (5 bases). Germline lookup yields CDR1 SGHDT and CDR2 YYEEEE. The length of the CDR3 is 14 residues. The V and J ends lost 4 bases and 5 bases respectively, with 15 bases between them.

This chain connects TRBV27 to TRBJ2-5; D might be TRBD1 (5 bases). V shed 2 bases and J shed 4 bases, with 8 bases lying between them. Germline V CDR1 and CDR2: MNHEY, SMNVEV (reference sequence). The CDR3 loop spans 13 amino acids. In DNA form, the CDR3 reads TGTGCCAGCAGTTTAAGGGGATCAGAGACCCAGTACTTC. Protein: CASSLRGSETQYF.

The gene calls are TRBV6-6 and TRBJ2-7; 7 bases are shared with TRBD2. There are 14 residues in the CDR3. Germline CDR1 is MNHNY and CDR2 is SVGAGI (reference sequence). With 7 bases clipped from V and 2 bases from J, the junction kept 8 bases outside the gene matches. This chain's CDR3 is CASKLTSLAYEQYF. CDR3 in DNA: TGTGCCAGCAAGCTGACTAGCCTTGCCTACGAGCAGTACTTC.

Only one count was recorded for this clone. V and J are TRBV6-1 and TRBJ1-3, with a tentative D call TRBD1 (5 bases). The V end was cut by 2 bases, the J end by 5 bases, with 10 bases between. Germline V gene sequence: CDR1 MNHNS, CDR2 SASEGT. This CDR3 is 14 amino acids long. CDR3: CASSESGPRNTIYF. For the CDR3, the DNA is TGTGCCAGCAGTGAATCGGGGCCTCGAAACACCATATATTTT.

Here the CDR3 DNA reads TGTGCCAGCAGCTTAGGACAGAGCTCCTACAATGAGCAGTTCTTC. Residues: CASSLGQSSYNEQFF. The chain combines TRBV5-4 with TRBJ2-1; possibly TRBD1 for D (6 bases). Trimming pared 2 bases from V and 0 bases from J, leaving 9 bases between. CDR1 is SGHNT and CDR2 is YYREEE in the germline V gene (reference sequence). This CDR3 region has 15 residues.

This clone was counted a few times. J is TRBJ1-1 and V is TRBV18, with D possibly being TRBD1 (6 bases). The germline CDR1 and CDR2 sequences are KGHSH and LQKENI. The CDR3 is 13 residues long. V lost 4 bases and J lost 3, with 9 bases in between. The CDR3 is CASSRDTYTEAFF. The CDR3, as DNA: TGTGCCAGCTCACGGGACACCTACACTGAAGCTTTCTTT.

The chain is built from TRBV7-9 and TRBJ2-7, with TRBD1 matching 8 bases. The CDR3 spans 16 residues. Germline CDR1 reads SEHNR; CDR2 reads FQNEAQ (reference sequence). After removal of 5 bases from V and 2 bases from J, the junction contained 11 bases not matched to a gene. The CDR3 spells CASSDRRGQGAYEQYF. The CDR3 nucleotides are TGTGCCAGCAGCGACAGGCGAGGACAGGGAGCCTACGAGCAGTACTTC.

The chain combines TRBV6-1 with TRBJ1-2; D is possibly TRBD1 (6 bases). The V gene's germline CDR1 is MNHNS and CDR2 SASEGT. V gave up 3 bases and J gave up 0 bases, with 11 bases separating them. The CDR3 length is 15 residues. The DNA of the CDR3 is TGTGCCAGCAGTGAGGGGGGGCCAACTAACTATGGCTACACCTTC. It codes for CASSEGGPTNYGYTF.

The chain recombines TRBV9 with TRBJ2-5, with a tentative D call TRBD1 (6 bases). Germline V CDR1 and CDR2: SGDLS, YYNGEE. CDR3 length: 15 residues. With 5 bases removed from V and 5 bases from J, the gap between germline ends came to 19 bases. The CDR3 loop reads CASSPPPGHGETQYF. DNA for the CDR3: TGTGCCAGCAGTCCTCCCCCGGGACATGGGGAGACCCAGTACTTC.

The chain employs TRBV5-5 and TRBJ1-2; D is uncertain. V dropped 4 bases and J dropped 8 bases, with 15 bases sitting between them. CDR1 and CDR2 (germline): SGHKS, YYEKEE (reference sequence). The CDR3 runs to 13 residues. The chain's CDR3 is CASSPTPLGGYTF. CDR3 nucleotides: TGTGCCAGCAGCCCCACACCCCTAGGGGGCTACACCTTC.

The rearrangement links TRBV5-1 to TRBJ2-1; 11 bases line up with TRBD1. V was pared by 1 base and J by 3 bases, with 9 bases of the junction left unmatched. Germline V CDR1 and CDR2: SGHRS, YFSETQ. The length of the CDR3 is 18 residues. In DNA, the CDR3 is TGCGCCAGCAGCTTGCCGGGACAGGGGGTCTTTAACTACAATGAGCAGTTCTTC. Translation gives CASSLPGQGVFNYNEQFF.

The chain uses TRBV2 and TRBJ2-1; D gene uncertain. Germline V gene sequence: CDR1 SNHLY, CDR2 FYNNEI. The CDR3 spans 12 residues. Trimming removed 4 bases at V and 10 bases at J, with 11 bases between. The CDR3 DNA reads TGTGCCAGCAGTGCAACAGTAGGGGAGCAGTTCTTC. This sequence encodes CASSATVGEQFF.

This CDR3 is CASRLGITDTQYF. The CDR3 coding sequence is TGTGCCAGCAGGTTGGGAATAACAGATACGCAGTATTTT. The chain has TRBV2 and TRBJ2-3; no definite D call. V lost 6 bases, J lost 3 bases, and 10 bases lay in between. The length of the CDR3 is 13 residues. Germline CDR1 SNHLY, CDR2 FYNNEI. The full variable domain, rest sourced from reference TRBV2 and TRBJ2-3, is EPEVTQTPSHQVTQMGQEVILRCVPISNHLYFYWYRQILGQKVEFLVSFYNNEISEKSEIFDDQFSVERPDGSNFTLKIRSTKLEDSAMYFCASRLGITDTQYFGPGTRLTVL.

Points on this clone: Other DNA variants within this sample encode the same CDR3. The rearrangement uses TRBV28 and TRBJ1-1; no firm D call. Germline CDR1 and CDR2: MDHEN and SYDVKM. V lost 5 bases and J lost 2, with 3 bases in between. This CDR3 region has 11 residues. The CDR3 coding sequence is TGTGCCAGCAGTGTAAACACTGAAGCTTTCTTT. It is translated as CASSVNTEAFF.

This sequence joins TRBV7-8 and TRBJ1-1; no definite D call. The CDR3 runs to 17 residues. The germline V gene has CDR1 SGHVS and CDR2 FQNEAQ. V shed 2 bases and J shed 1 base, with 17 bases lying between them. The CDR3 sequence is CASSLKTPNSANTEAFF. CDR3 coding DNA: TGTGCCAGCAGCTTAAAAACTCCGAACAGTGCGAACACTGAAGCTTTCTTT.

This sequence joins TRBV28 and TRBJ2-5; D call uncertain. V dropped 5 bases and J dropped 5 bases, with 9 bases sitting between them. From germline, CDR1 is MDHEN and CDR2 SYDVKM. This CDR3 comprises 12 residues. This CDR3 reads CASSSRAETQYF. CDR3 DNA sequence: TGTGCCAGCAGTAGCCGGGCTGAGACCCAGTACTTC.

This chain connects TRBV7-2 to TRBJ2-7, with D perhaps TRBD2 (5 bases). Germline lookup yields CDR1 SGHTA and CDR2 FQGNSA. Deletions cut 6 bases from V and 3 bases from J, with 12 bases between. The CDR3 contains 13 residues. CDR3 protein: CASSSGLNYEQYF. The CDR3 DNA reads TGTGCCAGCAGTTCAGGACTGAACTACGAGCAGTACTTC.

This sequence joins TRBV27 and TRBJ2-1; D unresolved. CDR1 is MNHEY and CDR2 is SMNVEV in the germline V gene (reference sequence). There are 14 residues in the CDR3. V was clipped by 0 bases and J by 9 bases, with 12 bases between them. CDR3 DNA: TGTGCCAGCAGTTTATCATCCAGCTTGGTTGAGCAGTTCTTC. It encodes CASSLSSSLVEQFF.

This chain joins TRBV6-1 and TRBJ2-3; TRBD2 is a possible D gene (6 bases). The CDR3 covers 13 residues. Trimming cost V 7 bases and J 4 bases, with 12 bases left between them. Germline V lookup: CDR1 MNHNS, CDR2 SASEGT. This CDR3 is CASTLTSSDTQYF. In DNA, the CDR3 is TGTGCCAGCACCCTGACTAGTTCAGATACGCAGTATTTT.

The chain couples TRBV10-3 to TRBJ2-2; D unclear. V shed 0 bases and J shed 2 bases, with 7 bases lying between them. Germline V gene data show CDR1 as ENHRY and CDR2 as SYGVKD. CDR3 size: 15 residues. The CDR3 spells CAISESLTNTGELFF. The CDR3 DNA follows: TGTGCCATCAGTGAGTCGCTGACTAACACCGGGGAGCTGTTTTTT.

In the case of this clone: One junction end disagrees with the germline gene, perhaps due to a read error. This chain joins TRBV30 and TRBJ1-4; no clear D gene. The germline V gene has CDR1 GTSNPN and CDR2 SVGIG (reference sequence). This CDR3 is built from 9 residues. CDR3 protein: CAWSPPVVF. The CDR3 coding sequence is TGTGCCTGGAGCCCCCCGGTCGTTTTT.